A single sample is the source of the 25 T cell receptor beta chains below, sequenced in a study. TCRdb ran MiXCR on the RT-PCR reads and lists one entry per CDR3 protein. The sample carries about 680,000 distinct CDR3 sequences, 12% to 15% recorded once. The sequenced sample was memory CD4+ T cells from blood. Receptors originate from a female donor in good health, serving as a healthy control.

The J gene is TRBJ2-1, the V gene TRBV5-1, with 13 bases matching TRBD2. The V gene end was trimmed by 4 bases and the J gene end by 8 bases; junction bases not matched to a gene: 12. Looked up from germline, CDR1 is SGHRS and CDR2 is YFSETQ. The CDR3 is 17 residues long. The CDR3 sequence is CASSPPQLAGGSDEQFF. The CDR3 coding sequence is TGCGCCAGCAGCCCACCGCAACTAGCGGGAGGGTCGGATGAGCAGTTCTTC.

This clonotype has more than one count but fewer than ten. The chain combines TRBV7-2 with TRBJ1-1; D possibly corresponds to TRBD1 (5 bases). The CDR3 length is 14 residues. Germline CDR1 reads SGHTA; CDR2 reads FQGNSA. With 2 bases removed from V and 4 bases from J, the gap between germline ends came to 11 bases. The CDR3 sequence: CASSLQGMVTEAFF. CDR3 coding DNA: TGTGCCAGCAGCTTACAGGGTATGGTCACTGAAGCTTTCTTT.

This clonotype was found many times. The chain links TRBV29-1 to TRBJ2-4; 10 bases match TRBD2. In germline, CDR1 is SQVTM, CDR2 ANQGSEA. The CDR3 loop spans 12 amino acids. J gave up 8 bases and V 4 bases, and 2 bases lay outside the gene matches. The CDR3 region has the DNA TGCAGCGTTGCTAGCGGGGGAGACATTCAGTACTTC. Amino acid sequence: CSVASGGDIQYF.

The V and J genes are TRBV20-1 and TRBJ1-2, with 12 bases fitting TRBD1. CDR1 and CDR2 from the germline V gene are DFQATT and SNEGSKA (reference sequence). The V segment lost 0 bases and the J segment 4 bases; nucleotides outside the gene matches: 6. This CDR3 is built from 16 residues. The CDR3 protein is CSARDGTGGVGYGYTF. CDR3 bases: TGCAGTGCTAGAGATGGGACAGGGGGCGTCGGCTATGGCTACACCTTC.

The chain links TRBV18 to TRBJ1-6; 8 bases are shared with TRBD1. Germline values: CDR1 KGHSH, CDR2 LQKENI. The CDR3 sequence is 17 residues long. With 3 bases clipped from V and 2 bases from J, the junction kept 6 bases outside the gene matches. The CDR3 here is CASSPSTGAAYNSPLHF. The CDR3 nucleotides read TGTGCCAGCTCACCCTCGACAGGGGCAGCCTATAATTCACCCCTCCACTTT.

CDR3 sequence (DNA): TGTGCCAGCAGGACAGCCTCGCGGGAGCAGTACTTC. It codes for CASRTASREQYF. The rearrangement links TRBV6-1 to TRBJ2-7; possible D gene TRBD1, 5 bases. Germline values: CDR1 MNHNS, CDR2 SASEGT. Trimming left V 6 bases short and J 7 bases short, with 13 bases between. CDR3 length: 12 amino acids.

The chain combines TRBV20-1 with TRBJ2-6; tentatively, D is TRBD2 (6 bases). The ends were cut back, 3 bases at V and 3 bases at J, with 15 bases in the middle. CDR1 DFQATT and CDR2 SNEGSKA come from the germline V gene (reference sequence). This CDR3 is built from 16 residues. In DNA form, the CDR3 reads TGCAGTGCTAGGTGGACTAACGGCTTTGGGGCCAACGTCCTGACTTTC. The encoded protein is CSARWTNGFGANVLTF.

This clonotype was counted at least ten times. At one end the junction does not follow the germline gene, possibly because of a read error. The chain has TRBV12-3 or TRBV12-4 and TRBJ1-2; the D is unclear. This CDR3 comprises 12 residues. In DNA, the CDR3 is TGTGCCAGCAGTTTCTACCGGGCGCAACTAGCCTTC. This encodes CASSFYRAQLAF.

At least ten counts were recorded for this clonotype. V is TRBV29-1 and J is TRBJ2-4; weak D call: TRBD1 (6 bases). The CDR3 is made up of 14 amino acids. V lost 4 bases to trimming and J lost 3 bases, with 13 bases between them. CDR1 and CDR2 from the germline V gene are SQVTM and ANQGSEA. As DNA, the CDR3 is TGCAGCGTTGGGCGAAGGGACAACAAAAACATTCAGTACTTC. It yields the protein CSVGRRDNKNIQYF.

CDR3 residues: CASSLEGGPSTDTQYF. The CDR3 region has the DNA TGTGCCAGCAGTTTAGAGGGGGGGCCTAGCACAGATACGCAGTATTTT. The chain recombines TRBV12-3 or TRBV12-4 with TRBJ2-3; possible D gene TRBD2, 7 bases. Trimming took off 1 base at V and 0 bases at J, with 11 bases between the two ends. This CDR3 comprises 16 residues.

This clonotype turned up a few times. The chain recombines TRBV20-1 with TRBJ2-3; 12 bases line up with TRBD2. V lost 4 bases, J lost 3 bases, and 17 bases stayed unmatched. In germline, CDR1 is DFQATT, CDR2 SNEGSKA (reference sequence). The length of the CDR3 is 19 residues. The CDR3 here is CSATTIKLAGGPMTDTQYF. The CDR3 DNA reads TGCAGTGCTACTACGATAAAGCTAGCGGGGGGGCCGATGACAGATACGCAGTATTTT.

The chain carries TRBV9 and TRBJ1-1; 11 bases match TRBD1. The trim removed 4 bases at V and 6 bases at J, leaving 8 bases unmatched. Germline V lookup: CDR1 SGDLS, CDR2 YYNGEE. This CDR3 has 15 residues. CDR3 DNA: TGTGCCAGCAGCTTATCGGGACAGGGGGGATCTGAAGCTTTCTTT. It encodes CASSLSGQGGSEAFF.

This clonotype was detected ten times or more. The chain has TRBV20-1 and TRBJ1-2, with 7 nucleotides matching TRBD1. The V and J ends lost 5 bases and 3 bases, in that order; junction bases with no gene match: 6. Per germline, CDR1 DFQATT and CDR2 SNEGSKA (reference sequence). CDR3 length: 13 residues. The CDR3 nucleotides are TGCAGTGCTCGCAGGGGGGCGGACTATGGCTACACCTTC. Encoded protein: CSARRGADYGYTF.

This clonotype was recorded a few times. The chain combines TRBV5-8 with TRBJ2-2; unclear D gene. V lost 4 bases and J lost 3, with 7 bases in between. Germline V CDR1 and CDR2: SGHTS, YDEGEE. CDR3 size: 13 residues. Written as DNA, the CDR3 is TGTGCCAGCAGCGTTCTATACACCGGGGAGCTGTTTTTT. This gives the protein CASSVLYTGELFF.

This clonotype was picked up many times. V and J are TRBV20-1 and TRBJ2-3; the match to TRBD2 covers 11 bases. V shed 5 bases, J shed 2 bases, and the junction held 9 bases outside the gene matches. In germline, CDR1 is DFQATT, CDR2 SNEGSKA (reference sequence). The CDR3 is 16 residues long. In nucleotides, the CDR3 is TGCAGTGCTCCCCGCTGGGGACTAGCGGACACAGATACGCAGTATTTT. Residues: CSAPRWGLADTDTQYF.

This chain connects TRBV7-2 to TRBJ1-2; D not resolved. Germline-derived CDR1 and CDR2 are SGHTA and FQGNSA. V lost 5 bases and J 5 bases, leaving 12 bases between the germline ends. The CDR3 loop spans 13 amino acids. For the CDR3, the DNA is TGTGCCAGCAGCCCCTCTTGGTCGTATGGCTACACCTTC. Residues: CASSPSWSYGYTF.

This chain uses TRBV5-8 with TRBJ1-6; possible D gene TRBD1, 6 bases. CDR1 is SGHTS and CDR2 is YDEGEE in the germline V gene. The ends were cut back, 0 bases at V and 7 bases at J, with 11 bases in the middle. The length of the CDR3 is 15 residues. CDR3 in DNA: TGTGCCAGCAGCTTGGAATTACAGGGAAATTCACCCCTCCACTTT. It specifies CASSLELQGNSPLHF.

A word on this clonotype: This may be a read error: a much more frequent sequence differs by one nucleotide. The chain uses TRBV6-1 and TRBJ1-1; D gene ambiguous. The V and J ends lost 6 bases and 0 bases respectively, with 8 bases between them. From germline, CDR1 is MNHNS and CDR2 SASEGT. CDR3 size: 13 residues. CDR3 sequence: CASRLELNTEAFF. DNA of the CDR3: TGTGCCAGCAGATTGGAGCTGAACACTGAAGCTTTCTTT.

The rearrangement joins TRBV20-1 to TRBJ1-1; the match to TRBD1 covers 8 bases. The ends lost 8 bases at V and 3 bases at J; junction bases unmatched: 2. The germline gives CDR1 DFQATT, CDR2 SNEGSKA (reference sequence). CDR3 length: 11 residues. The CDR3 nucleotides read TGCAGTAAGACAGGGGACACTGAAGCTTTCTTT. Amino acid sequence: CSKTGDTEAFF.

This clonotype has more than one count but fewer than ten. The chain has TRBV3-1 and TRBJ2-7, with D possibly matching TRBD1 (6 bases). V lost 4 bases and J 5 bases, leaving 18 bases between the germline ends. The CDR3 loop spans 15 amino acids. Germline loops: CDR1 LGHDT, CDR2 YNNKEL (reference sequence). CDR3 nucleotide sequence: TGTGCCAGCAGCCGAGGGGCAGGGGTTTACCACGAGCAGTACTTC. It is translated as CASSRGAGVYHEQYF.

The table lists this clonotype with a few counts. The chain links TRBV7-2 to TRBJ2-7, with TRBD2 matching 12 bases. Germline assignment: CDR1 SGHTA and CDR2 FQGNSA. The trim removed 5 bases at V and 7 bases at J, leaving 9 bases unmatched. The CDR3 runs to 15 residues. The CDR3, as DNA: TGTGCCAGCAGCGATGGACTAGCGGGAACCCGGGAGCAGTACTTC. This translates into CASSDGLAGTREQYF.

This clonotype was seen ten or more times. V usage is TRBV4-2 and J usage is TRBJ2-7; no reliable D call. Deletions cut 1 base from V and 5 bases from J, with 15 bases between. The CDR3 consists of 15 residues. The germline V gene encodes CDR1 LGHNA and CDR2 YNFKEQ. This chain's CDR3 is CASSQGQRSENEQYF. CDR3 nucleotides: TGTGCCAGCAGCCAAGGGCAGAGGTCGGAAAACGAGCAGTACTTC.

The V gene is TRBV4-2, the J gene TRBJ2-7; TRBD1 aligns across 8 bases. CDR1 LGHNA and CDR2 YNFKEQ come from the germline V gene. The V gene end was trimmed by 1 base and the J gene end by 7 bases; junction bases not matched to a gene: 15. The CDR3 is 17 residues long. Written as DNA, the CDR3 is TGTGCCAGCAGCCAAGGATGGACAGGGATGGCGGTCAGGGAGCAGTACTTC. Translation: CASSQGWTGMAVREQYF.

As to this clonotype: This could be a read error, since a much larger clone is one nucleotide away. The rearrangement uses TRBV4-2 and TRBJ1-1; no clear D gene. This CDR3 contains 11 residues. CDR1 LGHNA and CDR2 YNFKEQ come from the germline V gene. The ends were cut back, 0 bases at V and 6 bases at J, with 2 bases in the middle. The CDR3 region is CASSQDPEAFF. The CDR3 coding sequence is TGTGCCAGCAGCCAAGACCCTGAAGCTTTCTTT.

The chain carries TRBV6-1 and TRBJ2-7, with D possibly being TRBD2 (6 bases). The CDR3 has 14 amino acids. V shed 4 bases and J shed 2 bases, with 12 bases lying between them. Germline lookup yields CDR1 MNHNS and CDR2 SASEGT. CDR3 DNA sequence: TGTGCCAGCAGTGTTGGGGACTCACCCTACGAGCAGTACTTC. Translating gives CASSVGDSPYEQYF.